The 25 T cell receptor beta chains below all came from one sample that was sequenced in a study of T cell responses to AZD1222 COVID-19 vaccine. Sequencing used immunoSEQ multiplex PCR; TCRdb keeps in-frame clones, though not all of them. The table records 35,000 to 50,000 clones, over 75% of them present only once. The source was peripheral blood, collected 28 days after the second dose of the MenACWY control vaccine. The receptor set was obtained from an adult who received the MenACWY meningococcal vaccine as a control.

The rearrangement links TRBV20-1 to TRBJ1-1; the D gene is possibly TRBD1 (6 bases). The CDR3 spans 14 residues. Between the trimmed V and J ends, which lost 3 bases and 3 bases, there was a span of 14 bases. Germline V lookup: CDR1 DFQATT, CDR2 SNEGSKA (reference sequence). The CDR3 here is CSASPGGFDTEAFF. The CDR3 DNA is TGCAGTGCTAGTCCCGGGGGCTTCGACACTGAAGCTTTCTTT.

The chain couples TRBV14 to TRBJ2-7; D may be TRBD1 (5 bases). This CDR3 has 13 amino acids. In germline, CDR1 is SGHDN, CDR2 FVKESK. Trimming shortened V by 2 bases and J by 6 bases, and 11 bases separated the two germline ends. As DNA, the CDR3 is TGTGCCAGCAGCCAACGAAGGGGTACCGAGCAGTACGTC. This translates into CASSQRRGTEQYV.

V and J are TRBV18 and TRBJ2-1; a weak D match, TRBD2 (5 bases). Germline CDR1 reads KGHSH; CDR2 reads LQKENI. V was pared by 4 bases and J by 5 bases, with 9 bases between. The CDR3 extends over 13 amino acids. The DNA of the CDR3 is TGTGCCAGCTCACGAAAGCGGCACAATGAGCAGTTCTTC. It encodes CASSRKRHNEQFF.

The table lists this clone with a few counts. This sequence joins TRBV6-4 and TRBJ1-2; unclear D gene. V gave up 6 bases and J gave up 6 bases, with 2 bases separating them. The V gene's germline CDR1 is MRHNA and CDR2 SNTAGT. This CDR3 has 9 amino acids. CDR3 amino acids: CASSDGYTF. CDR3 bases: TGTGCCAGCAGCGATGGCTACACCTTC.

The chain recombines TRBV2 with TRBJ1-4; D is uncertain. V gave up 2 bases and J gave up 10 bases, with 17 bases separating them. The CDR3 has 15 amino acids. Germline loops: CDR1 SNHLY, CDR2 FYNNEI. The CDR3 DNA sequence: TGTGCCAGCAGTGAAAAGGGCCGGGAGTCTTCAAAACTGTTTTTT. Residues: CASSEKGRESSKLFF. Full variable domain (missing parts from reference TRBV2 and TRBJ1-4): EPEVTQTPSHQVTQMGQEVILRCVPISNHLYFYWYRQILGQKVEFLVSFYNNEISEKSEIFDDQFSVERPDGSNFTLKIRSTKLEDSAMYFCASSEKGRESSKLFFGSGTQLSVL.

This chain links TRBV6-5 with TRBJ2-3, with 8 bases matching TRBD1. The CDR3 is made up of 15 amino acids. The germline V gene has CDR1 MNHEY and CDR2 SVGAGI. V trimming: 3 bases; J trimming: 1 base; junction bases outside the gene matches: 3. The CDR3 loop reads CASSYQGQGTDTQYF. The CDR3 bases are TGTGCCAGCAGTTATCAGGGACAGGGCACAGATACGCAGTATTTT.

This chain connects TRBV20-1 to TRBJ1-4, with unresolved D. Trimming cost V 3 bases and J 8 bases, with 16 bases left between them. In germline, CDR1 is DFQATT, CDR2 SNEGSKA (reference sequence). CDR3 length: 14 amino acids. DNA for the CDR3: TGCAGTGCTAGTCTCGAGCGGGCGAAGGAAAAACTGTTTTTT. Amino acid sequence: CSASLERAKEKLFF.

In this sample, this clone turned up a few times. The genes are TRBV7-8 and TRBJ2-2; D possibly corresponds to TRBD1 (7 bases). Trimming cost V 10 bases and J 7 bases, with 22 bases left between them. This CDR3 has 15 residues. Germline V gene lookup returns CDR1 SGHVS and CDR2 FQNEAQ. CDR3 amino acids: CATKLEAGGRGELFF. Here the CDR3 DNA reads TGTGCCACCAAATTGGAGGCAGGGGGGCGCGGGGAGCTGTTTTTT.

The chain combines TRBV6-5 with TRBJ1-2, with TRBD1 matching over 10 bases. The V segment lost 7 bases and the J segment 7 bases; nucleotides outside the gene matches: 6. There are 13 residues in the CDR3. Germline assignment: CDR1 MNHEY and CDR2 SVGAGI. This CDR3 reads CASTRDRGSGYTF. The CDR3 DNA follows: TGTGCCAGCACCCGGGACAGGGGATCTGGCTACACCTTC.

The chain links TRBV10-3 to TRBJ2-3; 9 nucleotides match TRBD2. The length of the CDR3 is 14 residues. With V trimmed by 7 bases and J by 0 bases, 2 bases remained unmatched. CDR1 is ENHRY and CDR2 is SYGVKD in the germline V gene. The CDR3 nucleotides are TGTGCCATCATGGCGGGGGGGAGCACAGATACGCAGTATTTT. Translated, it gives CAIMAGGSTDTQYF.

The V and J genes are TRBV25-1 and TRBJ2-2; D call uncertain. CDR3 length: 13 amino acids. Per germline, CDR1 MGHDK and CDR2 SYGVNS. Trimming cost V 1 base and J 5 bases, with 5 bases left between them. Here the CDR3 reads CASSELWTGELFF. CDR3 in DNA: TGTGCCAGCAGTGAATTGTGGACCGGGGAGCTGTTTTTT.

The chain recombines TRBV11-2 with TRBJ2-7; 9 nucleotides align to TRBD1. V lost 5 bases, J lost 9 bases, and 8 bases stayed unmatched. CDR3 length: 13 residues. Per germline, CDR1 SGHAT and CDR2 FQNNGV. The CDR3 loop reads CASSRQDRGSQYF. The CDR3 DNA follows: TGTGCCAGCAGCCGACAGGACAGGGGTTCGCAGTACTTC.

This rearrangement joins TRBV5-1 to TRBJ2-7; D unresolved. V lost 1 base, J lost 3 bases, and 8 bases lay in between. Germline CDR1 is SGHRS and CDR2 is YFSETQ. This CDR3 is 13 amino acids long. CDR3 loop: CASSLLVHYEQYF. The CDR3 nucleotides read TGCGCCAGCAGCTTGTTGGTCCACTACGAGCAGTACTTC.

V gene TRBV4-1 combines with J gene TRBJ2-7; either TRBD1 or TRBD2 may fit D (5 bases each). Per germline, CDR1 MGHRA and CDR2 YSYEKL. The CDR3 is made up of 15 amino acids. With 2 bases removed from V and 2 bases from J, the gap between germline ends came to 13 bases. The CDR3 DNA sequence: TGCGCCAGCAGCCAATCGGGACGGAATGCCTACGAGCAGTACTTC. This gives the protein CASSQSGRNAYEQYF.

The CDR3 sequence is CASRVPRQGRGEQFF. CDR3 coding DNA: TGTGCCTCCCGAGTCCCGAGACAGGGTCGCGGTGAGCAGTTCTTC. V is TRBV30 and J is TRBJ2-1, with 7 bases matching TRBD1. The V gene's germline CDR1 is GTSNPN and CDR2 SVGIG (reference sequence). This CDR3 is 15 amino acids long. Trimming removed 7 bases from V and 9 bases from J; junction bases left unmatched: 18.

V is TRBV7-9 and J is TRBJ2-5; 7 bases are shared with TRBD1. Germline CDR1 reads SEHNR; CDR2 reads FQNEAQ (reference sequence). The CDR3 extends over 15 amino acids. V shed 5 bases and J 1 base; nucleotides not matched to a gene: 7. The CDR3 region is CASSRSGTAQETQYF. The CDR3 bases are TGTGCCAGCAGCCGATCCGGGACAGCCCAAGAGACCCAGTACTTC.

In its sample, this clone was seen a few times. The J gene is TRBJ1-1, the V gene TRBV10-2, with 8 bases fitting TRBD1. This CDR3 is built from 11 residues. V dropped 5 bases and J dropped 11; count of bases not matched to a gene: 4. Looked up from germline, CDR1 is WSHSY and CDR2 is SAAADI. The CDR3 nucleotides read TGCGCCAGCAGTACGGACAGGGCCGCTTTCTTT. Translating gives CASSTDRAAFF.

The rearrangement links TRBV6-5 to TRBJ1-4; 7 nucleotides match TRBD1. The V and J ends lost 5 bases and 7 bases, in that order; junction bases with no gene match: 10. The CDR3 is made up of 15 amino acids. Per germline, CDR1 MNHEY and CDR2 SVGAGI. Here the CDR3 reads CASSPSGGGGEKLFF. CDR3 nucleotides: TGTGCCAGCAGTCCCTCTGGAGGGGGCGGTGAAAAACTGTTTTTT.

This clone was observed a few times. V and J are TRBV6-1 and TRBJ1-6; the match to TRBD1 covers 7 bases. V was clipped by 4 bases and J by 5 bases; unmatched bases: 8. Germline loops: CDR1 MNHNS, CDR2 SASEGT. CDR3 length equals 16 residues. Here the CDR3 DNA reads TGTGCCAGCAGTGGTTCGGACAGGCGAGATAATTCACCCCTCCACTTT. Encoded protein: CASSGSDRRDNSPLHF.

The chain combines TRBV6-5 with TRBJ2-1; D not resolved. The V and J ends lost 2 bases and 0 bases respectively, with 5 bases between them. This CDR3 has 14 amino acids. Looked up from germline, CDR1 is MNHEY and CDR2 is SVGAGI. For the CDR3, the DNA is TGTGCCAGCAGTTACGGGGTCTCCTACAATGAGCAGTTCTTC. Its translation: CASSYGVSYNEQFF.

The chain couples TRBV18 to TRBJ2-5, with D possibly being TRBD2 (6 bases). V was cut by 4 bases and J by 4 bases, with 10 bases left in between. This CDR3 has 13 residues. Germline V gene lookup returns CDR1 KGHSH and CDR2 LQKENI. The CDR3 DNA is TGTGCCAGCTCACAGCAGGGAGGAGAGACCCAGTACTTC. Its protein is CASSQQGGETQYF.

The V call is TRBV20-1, the J call TRBJ1-1; no firm D call. The germline CDR1 and CDR2 sequences are DFQATT and SNEGSKA (reference sequence). CDR3 length equals 10 residues. The V and J ends lost 6 bases and 8 bases respectively, with 10 bases between them. CDR3 bases: TGCAGTGCCTACGGCCAAGAAGCTTTCTTT. This sequence encodes CSAYGQEAFF.

J is TRBJ1-5 and V is TRBV19; D is ambiguous. Trimming took off 4 bases at V and 4 bases at J, with 17 bases between the two ends. Germline values: CDR1 LNHDA, CDR2 SQIVND (reference sequence). The CDR3 has 16 amino acids. The CDR3 reads CASSTPVGQSNQPQHF. CDR3 DNA sequence: TGTGCCAGTAGTACCCCCGTCGGGCAGAGTAATCAGCCCCAGCATTTT. The full variable domain, its missing parts supplied by reference TRBV19 and TRBJ1-5, is DGGITQSPKYLFRKEGQNVTLSCEQNLNHDAMYWYRQDPGQGLRLIYYSQIVNDFQKGDIAEGYSVSREKKESFPLTVTSAQKNPTAFYLCASSTPVGQSNQPQHFGDGTRLSIL.

The chain combines TRBV30 with TRBJ2-4; possibly TRBD2 for D (5 bases). Germline CDR1 is GTSNPN and CDR2 is SVGIG (reference sequence). V was shortened by 4 bases and J by 2 bases, with 12 bases between the two germline ends. The CDR3 contains 14 residues. The CDR3 here is CAWNPDSPKNIQYF. In nucleotides, the CDR3 is TGTGCCTGGAACCCGGACTCCCCCAAAAACATTCAGTACTTC.

This clone has just a few counts. The chain joins TRBV19 to TRBJ1-1; 9 bases agree with TRBD1. Trimming cost V 4 bases and J 4 bases; bases outside gene matches: 10. In germline, CDR1 is LNHDA, CDR2 SQIVND (reference sequence). This CDR3 has 16 amino acids. The CDR3: CASSRIRQGGGTEAFF. The DNA of the CDR3 is TGTGCCAGTAGTAGGATACGACAGGGGGGAGGCACTGAAGCTTTCTTT.